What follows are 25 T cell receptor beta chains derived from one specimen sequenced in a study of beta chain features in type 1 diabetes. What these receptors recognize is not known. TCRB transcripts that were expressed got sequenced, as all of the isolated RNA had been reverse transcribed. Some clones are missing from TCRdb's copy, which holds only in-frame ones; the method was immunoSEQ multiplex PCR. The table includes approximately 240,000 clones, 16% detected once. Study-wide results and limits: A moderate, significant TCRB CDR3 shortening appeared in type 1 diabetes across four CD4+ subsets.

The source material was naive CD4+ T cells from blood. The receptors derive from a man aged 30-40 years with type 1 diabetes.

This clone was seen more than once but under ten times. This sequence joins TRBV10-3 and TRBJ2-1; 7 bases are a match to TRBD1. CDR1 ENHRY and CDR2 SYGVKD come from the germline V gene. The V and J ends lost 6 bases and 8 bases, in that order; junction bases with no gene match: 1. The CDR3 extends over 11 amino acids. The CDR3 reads CAISRGYEQFF. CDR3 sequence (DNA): TGTGCCATCAGCAGGGGGTATGAGCAGTTCTTC.

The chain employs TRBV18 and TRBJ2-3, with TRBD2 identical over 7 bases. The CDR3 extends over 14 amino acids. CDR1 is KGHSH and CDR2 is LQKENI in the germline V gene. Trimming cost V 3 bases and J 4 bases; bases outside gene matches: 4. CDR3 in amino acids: CASSPPAGADTQYF. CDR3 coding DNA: TGTGCCAGCTCACCGCCTGCGGGGGCAGATACGCAGTATTTT.

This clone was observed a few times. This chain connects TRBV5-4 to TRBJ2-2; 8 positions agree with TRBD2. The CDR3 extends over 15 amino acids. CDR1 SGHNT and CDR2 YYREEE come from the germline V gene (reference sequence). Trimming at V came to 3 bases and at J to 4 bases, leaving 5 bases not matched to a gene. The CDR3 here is CASSSSGSSTGELFF. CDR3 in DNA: TGTGCCAGCAGCTCGAGCGGGAGCTCCACCGGGGAGCTGTTTTTT.

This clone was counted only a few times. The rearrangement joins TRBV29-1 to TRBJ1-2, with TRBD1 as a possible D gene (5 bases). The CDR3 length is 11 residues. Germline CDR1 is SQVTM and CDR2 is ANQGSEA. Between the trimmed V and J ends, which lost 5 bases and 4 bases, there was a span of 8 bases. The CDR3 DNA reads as TGCAGCGTTAGAGACAGCTATGGCTACACCTTC. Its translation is CSVRDSYGYTF.

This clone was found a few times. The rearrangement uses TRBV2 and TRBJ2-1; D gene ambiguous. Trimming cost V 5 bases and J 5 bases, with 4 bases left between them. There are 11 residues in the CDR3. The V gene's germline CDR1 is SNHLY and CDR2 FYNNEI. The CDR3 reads CASSFDNEQFF. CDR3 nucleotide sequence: TGTGCCAGCAGTTTCGACAATGAGCAGTTCTTC.

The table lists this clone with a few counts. CDR3 amino acids: CSVPGPVNTEAFF. The CDR3 nucleotides are TGCAGCGTACCCGGACCCGTGAACACTGAAGCTTTCTTT. The chain employs TRBV29-1 and TRBJ1-1; no definite D call. Germline CDR1 SQVTM, CDR2 ANQGSEA. Between the trimmed V and J ends, which lost 6 bases and 0 bases, there was a span of 11 bases. The CDR3 has 13 residues.

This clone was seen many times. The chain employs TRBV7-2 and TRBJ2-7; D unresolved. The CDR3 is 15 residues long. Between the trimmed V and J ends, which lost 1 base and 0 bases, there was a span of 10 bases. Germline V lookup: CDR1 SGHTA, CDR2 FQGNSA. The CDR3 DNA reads TGTGCCAGCAGCTTAGACCTTCTCAGCTCCTACGAGCAGTACTTC. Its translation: CASSLDLLSSYEQYF.

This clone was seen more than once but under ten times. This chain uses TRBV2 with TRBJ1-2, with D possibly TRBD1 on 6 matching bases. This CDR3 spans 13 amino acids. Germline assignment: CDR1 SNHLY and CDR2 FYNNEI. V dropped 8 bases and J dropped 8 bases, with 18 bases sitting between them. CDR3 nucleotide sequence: TGTGCCAGCCTCTGGACAGCGCGATCGGGCTACACCTTC. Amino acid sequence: CASLWTARSGYTF.

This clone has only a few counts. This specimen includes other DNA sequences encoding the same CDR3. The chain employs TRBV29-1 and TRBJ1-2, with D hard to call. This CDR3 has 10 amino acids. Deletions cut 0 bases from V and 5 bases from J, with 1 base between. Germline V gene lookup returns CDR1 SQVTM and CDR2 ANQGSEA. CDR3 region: CSVEDYGYTF. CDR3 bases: TGCAGCGTTGAAGATTATGGCTACACCTTC. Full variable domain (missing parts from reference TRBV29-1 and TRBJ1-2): SAVISQKPSRDICQRGTSLTIQCQVDSQVTMMFWYRQQPGQSLTLIATANQGSEATYESGFVIDKFPISRPNLTFSTLTVSNMSPEDSSIYLCSVEDYGYTFGSGTRLTVV.

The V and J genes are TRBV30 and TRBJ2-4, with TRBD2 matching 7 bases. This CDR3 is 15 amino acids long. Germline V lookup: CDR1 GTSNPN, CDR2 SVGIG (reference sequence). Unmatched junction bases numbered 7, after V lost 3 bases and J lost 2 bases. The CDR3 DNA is TGTGCCTGGAGCCGGGACTATCTTTCCAAAAACATTCAGTACTTC. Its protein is CAWSRDYLSKNIQYF.

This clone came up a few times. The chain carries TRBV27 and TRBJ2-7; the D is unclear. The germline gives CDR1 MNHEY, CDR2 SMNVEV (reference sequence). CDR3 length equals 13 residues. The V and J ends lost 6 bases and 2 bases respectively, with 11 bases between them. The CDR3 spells CASSSLRTYEQYF. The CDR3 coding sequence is TGTGCCAGCAGCTCTTTACGGACCTACGAGCAGTACTTC.

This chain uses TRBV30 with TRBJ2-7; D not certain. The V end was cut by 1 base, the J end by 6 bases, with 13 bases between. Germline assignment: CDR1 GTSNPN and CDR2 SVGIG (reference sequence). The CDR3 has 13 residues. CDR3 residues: CAWSETLRREQYF. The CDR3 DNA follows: TGTGCCTGGAGTGAGACATTACGGCGCGAGCAGTACTTC.

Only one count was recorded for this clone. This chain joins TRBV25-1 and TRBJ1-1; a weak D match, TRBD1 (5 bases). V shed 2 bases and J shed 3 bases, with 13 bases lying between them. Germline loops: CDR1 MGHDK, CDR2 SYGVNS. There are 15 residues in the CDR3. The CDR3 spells CASSELSGRDTEAFF. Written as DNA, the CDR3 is TGTGCCAGCAGTGAACTTTCTGGCAGGGACACTGAAGCTTTCTTT.

CDR3 bases: TGTGCCAGCAGCTTAGAAGCGGGCTACGAGCAGTACTTC. Translating gives CASSLEAGYEQYF. This rearrangement joins TRBV7-8 to TRBJ2-7; TRBD2 might be the D (6 bases). Germline lookup yields CDR1 SGHVS and CDR2 FQNEAQ. Deletions cut 1 base from V and 3 bases from J, with 7 bases between. This CDR3 has 13 amino acids.

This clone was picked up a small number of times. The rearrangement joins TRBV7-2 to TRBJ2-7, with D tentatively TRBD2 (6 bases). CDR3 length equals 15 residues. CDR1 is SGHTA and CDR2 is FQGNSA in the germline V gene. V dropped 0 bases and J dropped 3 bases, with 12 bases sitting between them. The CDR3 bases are TGTGCCAGCAGCTTAGCGCCATGGACTATCTACGAGCAGTACTTC. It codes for CASSLAPWTIYEQYF.

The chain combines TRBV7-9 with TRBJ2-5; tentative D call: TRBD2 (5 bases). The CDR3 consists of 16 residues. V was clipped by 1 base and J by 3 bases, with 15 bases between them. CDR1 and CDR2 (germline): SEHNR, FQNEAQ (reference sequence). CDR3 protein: CASSLGYQRSKETQYF. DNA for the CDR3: TGTGCCAGCAGCTTAGGTTATCAGCGGAGTAAAGAGACCCAGTACTTC.

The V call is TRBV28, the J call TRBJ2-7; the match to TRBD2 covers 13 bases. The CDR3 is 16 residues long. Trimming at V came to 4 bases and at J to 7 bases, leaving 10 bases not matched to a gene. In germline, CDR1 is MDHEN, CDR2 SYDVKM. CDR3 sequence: CASSSPRLAGGREQYF. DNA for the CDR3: TGTGCCAGCAGTTCCCCTCGACTAGCGGGAGGTCGAGAGCAGTACTTC.

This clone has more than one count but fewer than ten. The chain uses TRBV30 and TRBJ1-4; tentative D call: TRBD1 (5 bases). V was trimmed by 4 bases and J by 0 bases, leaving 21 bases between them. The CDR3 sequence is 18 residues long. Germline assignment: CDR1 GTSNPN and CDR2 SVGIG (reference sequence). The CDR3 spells CAWTSGLLWSTTNEKLFF. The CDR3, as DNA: TGTGCCTGGACCTCGGGACTTCTGTGGAGTACAACTAATGAAAAACTGTTTTTT.

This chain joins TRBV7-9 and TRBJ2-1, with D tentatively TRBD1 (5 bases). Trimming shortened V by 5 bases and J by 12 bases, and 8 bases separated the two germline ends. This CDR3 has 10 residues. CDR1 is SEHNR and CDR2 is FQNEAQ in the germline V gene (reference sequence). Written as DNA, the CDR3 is TGTGCCAGCAGCCGCCAGGGGCAGTTCTTC. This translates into CASSRQGQFF.

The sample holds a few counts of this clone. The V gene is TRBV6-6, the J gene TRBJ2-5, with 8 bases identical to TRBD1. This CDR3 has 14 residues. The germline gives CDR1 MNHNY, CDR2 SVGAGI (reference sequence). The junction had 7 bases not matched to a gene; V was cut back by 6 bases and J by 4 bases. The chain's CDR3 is CASRIRGRRETQYF. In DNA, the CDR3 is TGTGCCAGCAGAATCAGGGGGCGGCGAGAGACCCAGTACTTC.

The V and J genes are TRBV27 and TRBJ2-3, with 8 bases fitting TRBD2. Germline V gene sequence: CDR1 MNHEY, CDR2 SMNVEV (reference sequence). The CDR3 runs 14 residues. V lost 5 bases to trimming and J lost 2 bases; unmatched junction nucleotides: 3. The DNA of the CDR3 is TGTGCCAGCAGTCGGGAGGGTTTCACAGATACGCAGTATTTT. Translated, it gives CASSREGFTDTQYF.

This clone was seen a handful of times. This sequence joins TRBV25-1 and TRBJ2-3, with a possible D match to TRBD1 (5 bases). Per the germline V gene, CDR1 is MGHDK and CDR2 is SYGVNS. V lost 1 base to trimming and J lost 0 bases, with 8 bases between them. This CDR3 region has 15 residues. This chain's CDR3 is CASSEWGGSTDTQYF. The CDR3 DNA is TGTGCCAGCAGTGAATGGGGCGGAAGCACAGATACGCAGTATTTT.

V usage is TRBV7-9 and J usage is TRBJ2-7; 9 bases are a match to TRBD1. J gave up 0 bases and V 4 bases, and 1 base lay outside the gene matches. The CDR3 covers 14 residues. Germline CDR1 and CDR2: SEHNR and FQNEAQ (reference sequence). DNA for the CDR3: TGTGCCAGCAGCTGGGGACAGGGCTCCTACGAGCAGTACTTC. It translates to CASSWGQGSYEQYF.

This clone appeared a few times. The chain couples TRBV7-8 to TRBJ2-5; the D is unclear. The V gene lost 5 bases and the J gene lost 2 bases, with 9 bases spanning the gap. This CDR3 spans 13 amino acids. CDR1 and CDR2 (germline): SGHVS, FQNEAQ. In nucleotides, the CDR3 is TGTGCCAGCAGCGCTAGATTACAAGAGACCCAGTACTTC. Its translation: CASSARLQETQYF.

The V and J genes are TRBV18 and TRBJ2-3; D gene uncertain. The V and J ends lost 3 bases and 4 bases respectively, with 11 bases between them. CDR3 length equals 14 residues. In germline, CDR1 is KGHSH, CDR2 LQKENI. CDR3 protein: CASSPRPGADTQYF. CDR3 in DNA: TGTGCCAGCTCACCGCGGCCCGGCGCAGATACGCAGTATTTT.